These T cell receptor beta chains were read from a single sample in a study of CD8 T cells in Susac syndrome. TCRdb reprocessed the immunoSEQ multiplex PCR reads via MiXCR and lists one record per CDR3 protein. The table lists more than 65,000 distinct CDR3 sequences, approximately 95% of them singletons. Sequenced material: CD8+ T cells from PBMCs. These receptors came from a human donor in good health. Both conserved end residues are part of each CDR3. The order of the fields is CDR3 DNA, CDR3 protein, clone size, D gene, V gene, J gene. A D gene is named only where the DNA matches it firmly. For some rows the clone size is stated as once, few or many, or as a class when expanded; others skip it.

CDR3nt: TGTGCCAGCAGCGTAGTGTCACCCCGGAACACCGGGGAGCTGTTTTTT
CDR3aa: CASSVVSPRNTGELFF
abundance: -
d_gene: -
v_gene: TRBV9
j_gene: TRBJ2-2

CDR3nt: TGCAGTGCTAGAGATCCGACAGGGTTTAGCTACGAGCAGTACTTC
CDR3aa: CSARDPTGFSYEQYF
abundance: few
d_gene: TRBD1
v_gene: TRBV20-1
j_gene: TRBJ2-7

CDR3nt: TGCAGCGCCCCGTTGGGCCTCATGAACACTGAAGCTTTCTTT
CDR3aa: CSAPLGLMNTEAFF
abundance: -
d_gene: -
v_gene: TRBV29-1
j_gene: TRBJ1-1

CDR3nt: TGTGCCAGCAGAGAACAGAGAAATTCACCCCTCCACTTT
CDR3aa: CASREQRNSPLHF
abundance: once
d_gene: -
v_gene: TRBV7-3
j_gene: TRBJ1-6

CDR3nt: TGTGCCAGCAGTTTTCGGACAGAGGATGGCTACACCTTC
CDR3aa: CASSFRTEDGYTF
abundance: -
d_gene: -
v_gene: TRBV12-3/TRBV12-4
j_gene: TRBJ1-2

CDR3nt: TGTGCCAGCAGTTTAGACCTCCGAGTGAACACTGAAGCTTTCTTT
CDR3aa: CASSLDLRVNTEAFF
abundance: -
d_gene: -
v_gene: TRBV28
j_gene: TRBJ1-1

CDR3nt: TGTGCCAGCAGCGCCGACATGGGTTCACCCCTCCACTTT
CDR3aa: CASSADMGSPLHF
abundance: once
d_gene: -
v_gene: TRBV7-6
j_gene: TRBJ1-6

CDR3nt: TGCAGTGCTAGAGATCAGGACAGGGGCTACGAGCAGTACTTC
CDR3aa: CSARDQDRGYEQYF
abundance: -
d_gene: TRBD1
v_gene: TRBV20-1
j_gene: TRBJ2-7

CDR3nt: TGTGCCAGCAGACAGAGAAGGACAGGGCGAGAGACCCAGTACTTC
CDR3aa: CASRQRRTGRETQYF
abundance: -
d_gene: TRBD1
v_gene: TRBV13
j_gene: TRBJ2-5

CDR3nt: TGCGCCAGCAGCCAAGATCCCCCATTCGGAGATACGCAGTATTTT
CDR3aa: CASSQDPPFGDTQYF
abundance: -
d_gene: -
v_gene: TRBV4-1
j_gene: TRBJ2-3

CDR3nt: TGTGCCACCAGTGAATCAGAAGAGACCCAGTACTTC
CDR3aa: CATSESEETQYF
abundance: -
d_gene: -
v_gene: TRBV24-1
j_gene: TRBJ2-5

CDR3nt: TGCGCCAGCAGCCAAGCAAGGGCCACTAACTATGGCTACACCTTC
CDR3aa: CASSQARATNYGYTF
abundance: -
d_gene: -
v_gene: TRBV4-1
j_gene: TRBJ1-2

CDR3nt: TGTGCCAGCAGCTTAGGGGATTGGGAGACCCAGTACTTC
CDR3aa: CASSLGDWETQYF
abundance: -
d_gene: -
v_gene: TRBV7-3
j_gene: TRBJ2-5

CDR3nt: TGCAGTGGGAAGGGGTTGGGCGAGCAGTACTTC
CDR3aa: CSGKGLGEQYF
abundance: -
d_gene: -
v_gene: TRBV29-1
j_gene: TRBJ2-7

CDR3nt: TGTGCCAGCAGCCCTGCGGGGAGCGATCAGCCCCAGCATTTT
CDR3aa: CASSPAGSDQPQHF
abundance: -
d_gene: -
v_gene: TRBV12-3/TRBV12-4
j_gene: TRBJ1-5

CDR3nt: TGTGCCAGCAGGCAACAGCGCAGCAATCAGCCCCAGCATTTT
CDR3aa: CASRQQRSNQPQHF
abundance: -
d_gene: -
v_gene: TRBV27
j_gene: TRBJ1-5

CDR3nt: TGTGCCAGCAGCGTAGACAGGGGCGCTGAAGCTTTCTTT
CDR3aa: CASSVDRGAEAFF
abundance: -
d_gene: TRBD1
v_gene: TRBV9
j_gene: TRBJ1-1

CDR3nt: TGTGCCAGCAGCCAAGACCAGTACGGCTACACCTTC
CDR3aa: CASSQDQYGYTF
abundance: -
d_gene: -
v_gene: TRBV3-1
j_gene: TRBJ1-2

CDR3nt: TGTGCCAGCAGTTTAGGAGGGGCGGGTCAGCCCCAGCATTTT
CDR3aa: CASSLGGAGQPQHF
abundance: few
d_gene: -
v_gene: TRBV27
j_gene: TRBJ1-5

CDR3nt: TGTGCCAGCGCGGTGGGTGGGGCCGGGGAGCTGTTTTTT
CDR3aa: CASAVGGAGELFF
abundance: -
d_gene: -
v_gene: TRBV12-3/TRBV12-4
j_gene: TRBJ2-2

CDR3nt: TGTGCCAGCAGGGAGAACACAGATACGCAGTATTTT
CDR3aa: CASRENTDTQYF
abundance: once
d_gene: -
v_gene: TRBV6-5
j_gene: TRBJ2-3

CDR3nt: TGTGCCAGCAGTGAAGGTATCCGTCACACTGAAGCTTTCTTT
CDR3aa: CASSEGIRHTEAFF
abundance: -
d_gene: -
v_gene: TRBV6-1
j_gene: TRBJ1-1

CDR3nt: TGTGCCAGTAGCATGACCGGTATATACAATGAGCAGTTCTTC
CDR3aa: CASSMTGIYNEQFF
abundance: -
d_gene: -
v_gene: TRBV19
j_gene: TRBJ2-1

CDR3nt: TGCGCCAGCAGTCTGGGACAGGGACGGAACACTGAAGCTTTCTTT
CDR3aa: CASSLGQGRNTEAFF
abundance: -
d_gene: TRBD1
v_gene: TRBV10-2
j_gene: TRBJ1-1

CDR3nt: TGTGCCAGCAGCCAAGATATTGTCTCTATCTATGGCTACACCTTC
CDR3aa: CASSQDIVSIYGYTF
abundance: -
d_gene: -
v_gene: TRBV4-2
j_gene: TRBJ1-2

CDR3nt: TGTGCCTGGAGTGTAACCAGACAGGCGTCCTACGAGCAGTACTTC
CDR3aa: CAWSVTRQASYEQYF
abundance: -
d_gene: -
v_gene: TRBV30
j_gene: TRBJ2-7

CDR3nt: TGCGCCAGCAGCTTGGAAGGGGGCGGAGGAGAGCCCCAGCATTTT
CDR3aa: CASSLEGGGGEPQHF
abundance: -
d_gene: TRBD1
v_gene: TRBV5-1
j_gene: TRBJ1-5

CDR3nt: TGCGCCAGCAGCTTGGAATTGTTCCATACGGCGAACACCGGGGAGCTGTTTTTT
CDR3aa: CASSLELFHTANTGELFF
abundance: -
d_gene: -
v_gene: TRBV5-1
j_gene: TRBJ2-2

CDR3nt: TGTGCCAGCAGTGAGTACGGGGGGGACACTGAAGCTTTCTTT
CDR3aa: CASSEYGGDTEAFF
abundance: -
d_gene: -
v_gene: TRBV7-3
j_gene: TRBJ1-1

CDR3nt: TGCAGCGTTAGATCCCCTGGGTCCACAGATACGCAGTATTTT
CDR3aa: CSVRSPGSTDTQYF
abundance: -
d_gene: -
v_gene: TRBV29-1
j_gene: TRBJ2-3

CDR3nt: TGTGCCAGCAGTTCCCCGGGCAGGGGGCGCGAGGAGACCCAGTACTTC
CDR3aa: CASSSPGRGREETQYF
abundance: -
d_gene: TRBD1
v_gene: TRBV6-5
j_gene: TRBJ2-5

CDR3nt: TGCAGCGTGGTGGGGGGGGGCATCACAGATACGCAGTATTTT
CDR3aa: CSVVGGGITDTQYF
abundance: -
d_gene: -
v_gene: TRBV29-1
j_gene: TRBJ2-3

CDR3nt: TGTGCCACCCGTTTTGCCGTTGGGCCCTATGGCTACACCTTC
CDR3aa: CATRFAVGPYGYTF
abundance: -
d_gene: -
v_gene: TRBV2
j_gene: TRBJ1-2

CDR3nt: TGTGCCAGCAGCCACACCGGGACAGGGGAAAACATTCAGTACTTC
CDR3aa: CASSHTGTGENIQYF
abundance: -
d_gene: TRBD1
v_gene: TRBV7-9
j_gene: TRBJ2-4

CDR3nt: TGTGCCAGCAGTTTATTTCCATTAGGCAAAAACATTCAGTACTTC
CDR3aa: CASSLFPLGKNIQYF
abundance: once
d_gene: -
v_gene: TRBV27
j_gene: TRBJ2-4

CDR3nt: TGTGCCAGCAGCTTAGACTTGAGCCAAGAGACCCAGTACTTC
CDR3aa: CASSLDLSQETQYF
abundance: -
d_gene: -
v_gene: TRBV7-9
j_gene: TRBJ2-5

CDR3nt: TGTGCCAGCAGCCCTCCAGGGCGGGATAATGAAAAACTGTTTTTT
CDR3aa: CASSPPGRDNEKLFF
abundance: once
d_gene: -
v_gene: TRBV7-9
j_gene: TRBJ1-4

CDR3nt: TGCAGTGTAAGGGATCCGGGCTCTATCGACGAGCAGTACTTC
CDR3aa: CSVRDPGSIDEQYF
abundance: -
d_gene: -
v_gene: TRBV20-1
j_gene: TRBJ2-7

CDR3nt: TGCGCCAGCTCTACCACCTTAAAAGGAAACACCATATATTTT
CDR3aa: CASSTTLKGNTIYF
abundance: -
d_gene: -
v_gene: TRBV23-1
j_gene: TRBJ1-3

CDR3nt: TGTGCCAGTGCCTTGACAACGAACACTGAAGCTTTCTTT
CDR3aa: CASALTTNTEAFF
abundance: -
d_gene: -
v_gene: TRBV19
j_gene: TRBJ1-1

CDR3nt: TGTGCCATCACCCCTCTGGGGGCTTTCCCAGGGATGGATACGCAGTATTTT
CDR3aa: CAITPLGAFPGMDTQYF
abundance: -
d_gene: -
v_gene: TRBV12-3/TRBV12-4
j_gene: TRBJ2-3

CDR3nt: TGTGCCAGTGGCCATGGCTACACCTTC
CDR3aa: CASGHGYTF
abundance: -
d_gene: -
v_gene: TRBV19
j_gene: TRBJ1-2

CDR3nt: TGTGCCAGCAGCCCAACAGGGATGGCCGGGGAGCTGTTTTTT
CDR3aa: CASSPTGMAGELFF
abundance: -
d_gene: -
v_gene: TRBV7-3
j_gene: TRBJ2-2

CDR3nt: TGTGCCAGCAGCCAACCTCGCGCAACTGACAGCCCAAGTCCCTACGAGCAGTACTTC
CDR3aa: CASSQPRATDSPSPYEQYF
abundance: -
d_gene: -
v_gene: TRBV2
j_gene: TRBJ2-7

CDR3nt: TGCGCCAGCAGCTTGTCTGCCAGCGGGGGGCCGAACAATGAGCAGTTCTTC
CDR3aa: CASSLSASGGPNNEQFF
abundance: -
d_gene: TRBD2
v_gene: TRBV5-1
j_gene: TRBJ2-1

CDR3nt: TGCGCCAGCAGCCAAGGACAGGGAGGCGGGGAGCTGTTTTTT
CDR3aa: CASSQGQGGGELFF
abundance: -
d_gene: -
v_gene: TRBV4-1
j_gene: TRBJ2-2

CDR3nt: TGTGCCACCGGGGGGGGAAGGAATGAAAAACTGTTTTTT
CDR3aa: CATGGGRNEKLFF
abundance: -
d_gene: -
v_gene: TRBV10-3
j_gene: TRBJ1-4

CDR3nt: TGCGCCAGCAGCCAGACTAGCGGGGGGTACAATGAGCAGTTCTTC
CDR3aa: CASSQTSGGYNEQFF
abundance: -
d_gene: TRBD2
v_gene: TRBV4-1
j_gene: TRBJ2-1

CDR3nt: TGTGCCAGCAGCCAAGAACCCGGGGTGGCGGGGGCCCAGGACAATGAGCAGTTCTTC
CDR3aa: CASSQEPGVAGAQDNEQFF
abundance: -
d_gene: -
v_gene: TRBV3-1
j_gene: TRBJ2-1

CDR3nt: TGCAGCGTTACAGGGGACAGCGCTGAAGCTTTCTTT
CDR3aa: CSVTGDSAEAFF
abundance: once
d_gene: TRBD1
v_gene: TRBV29-1
j_gene: TRBJ1-1

CDR3nt: TGTGCCAGCAGTTTAGAACAGGGGGGCTACAATGAGCAGTTCTTC
CDR3aa: CASSLEQGGYNEQFF
abundance: -
d_gene: TRBD1
v_gene: TRBV12-3/TRBV12-4
j_gene: TRBJ2-1

CDR3nt: TGTGCCAGCAGGTCCGGGACAGGGGAGTACTTC
CDR3aa: CASRSGTGEYF
abundance: -
d_gene: TRBD1
v_gene: TRBV27
j_gene: TRBJ2-5

CDR3nt: TGTGCCAGCTCTCGAAGGGCTGAAGCTTTCTTT
CDR3aa: CASSRRAEAFF
abundance: -
d_gene: -
v_gene: TRBV11-2
j_gene: TRBJ1-1

CDR3nt: TGCAGCGCCGAGGAAGCGGGGGGGCAAGAGACCCAGTACTTC
CDR3aa: CSAEEAGGQETQYF
abundance: once
d_gene: TRBD2
v_gene: TRBV29-1
j_gene: TRBJ2-5

CDR3nt: TGTGCCAGCAGCTACTGGACAGGGGGCATGAACACTGAAGCTTTCTTT
CDR3aa: CASSYWTGGMNTEAFF
abundance: -
d_gene: TRBD1
v_gene: TRBV7-9
j_gene: TRBJ1-1

CDR3nt: TGTGCCAGCAGCTTGCCGGGCTACGAGCAGTACTTC
CDR3aa: CASSLPGYEQYF
abundance: -
d_gene: -
v_gene: TRBV7-9
j_gene: TRBJ2-7

CDR3nt: TGCGCCAGCAGCCGAACGACAGGGGATTTCTACGAGCAGTACTTC
CDR3aa: CASSRTTGDFYEQYF
abundance: -
d_gene: TRBD1
v_gene: TRBV4-1
j_gene: TRBJ2-7